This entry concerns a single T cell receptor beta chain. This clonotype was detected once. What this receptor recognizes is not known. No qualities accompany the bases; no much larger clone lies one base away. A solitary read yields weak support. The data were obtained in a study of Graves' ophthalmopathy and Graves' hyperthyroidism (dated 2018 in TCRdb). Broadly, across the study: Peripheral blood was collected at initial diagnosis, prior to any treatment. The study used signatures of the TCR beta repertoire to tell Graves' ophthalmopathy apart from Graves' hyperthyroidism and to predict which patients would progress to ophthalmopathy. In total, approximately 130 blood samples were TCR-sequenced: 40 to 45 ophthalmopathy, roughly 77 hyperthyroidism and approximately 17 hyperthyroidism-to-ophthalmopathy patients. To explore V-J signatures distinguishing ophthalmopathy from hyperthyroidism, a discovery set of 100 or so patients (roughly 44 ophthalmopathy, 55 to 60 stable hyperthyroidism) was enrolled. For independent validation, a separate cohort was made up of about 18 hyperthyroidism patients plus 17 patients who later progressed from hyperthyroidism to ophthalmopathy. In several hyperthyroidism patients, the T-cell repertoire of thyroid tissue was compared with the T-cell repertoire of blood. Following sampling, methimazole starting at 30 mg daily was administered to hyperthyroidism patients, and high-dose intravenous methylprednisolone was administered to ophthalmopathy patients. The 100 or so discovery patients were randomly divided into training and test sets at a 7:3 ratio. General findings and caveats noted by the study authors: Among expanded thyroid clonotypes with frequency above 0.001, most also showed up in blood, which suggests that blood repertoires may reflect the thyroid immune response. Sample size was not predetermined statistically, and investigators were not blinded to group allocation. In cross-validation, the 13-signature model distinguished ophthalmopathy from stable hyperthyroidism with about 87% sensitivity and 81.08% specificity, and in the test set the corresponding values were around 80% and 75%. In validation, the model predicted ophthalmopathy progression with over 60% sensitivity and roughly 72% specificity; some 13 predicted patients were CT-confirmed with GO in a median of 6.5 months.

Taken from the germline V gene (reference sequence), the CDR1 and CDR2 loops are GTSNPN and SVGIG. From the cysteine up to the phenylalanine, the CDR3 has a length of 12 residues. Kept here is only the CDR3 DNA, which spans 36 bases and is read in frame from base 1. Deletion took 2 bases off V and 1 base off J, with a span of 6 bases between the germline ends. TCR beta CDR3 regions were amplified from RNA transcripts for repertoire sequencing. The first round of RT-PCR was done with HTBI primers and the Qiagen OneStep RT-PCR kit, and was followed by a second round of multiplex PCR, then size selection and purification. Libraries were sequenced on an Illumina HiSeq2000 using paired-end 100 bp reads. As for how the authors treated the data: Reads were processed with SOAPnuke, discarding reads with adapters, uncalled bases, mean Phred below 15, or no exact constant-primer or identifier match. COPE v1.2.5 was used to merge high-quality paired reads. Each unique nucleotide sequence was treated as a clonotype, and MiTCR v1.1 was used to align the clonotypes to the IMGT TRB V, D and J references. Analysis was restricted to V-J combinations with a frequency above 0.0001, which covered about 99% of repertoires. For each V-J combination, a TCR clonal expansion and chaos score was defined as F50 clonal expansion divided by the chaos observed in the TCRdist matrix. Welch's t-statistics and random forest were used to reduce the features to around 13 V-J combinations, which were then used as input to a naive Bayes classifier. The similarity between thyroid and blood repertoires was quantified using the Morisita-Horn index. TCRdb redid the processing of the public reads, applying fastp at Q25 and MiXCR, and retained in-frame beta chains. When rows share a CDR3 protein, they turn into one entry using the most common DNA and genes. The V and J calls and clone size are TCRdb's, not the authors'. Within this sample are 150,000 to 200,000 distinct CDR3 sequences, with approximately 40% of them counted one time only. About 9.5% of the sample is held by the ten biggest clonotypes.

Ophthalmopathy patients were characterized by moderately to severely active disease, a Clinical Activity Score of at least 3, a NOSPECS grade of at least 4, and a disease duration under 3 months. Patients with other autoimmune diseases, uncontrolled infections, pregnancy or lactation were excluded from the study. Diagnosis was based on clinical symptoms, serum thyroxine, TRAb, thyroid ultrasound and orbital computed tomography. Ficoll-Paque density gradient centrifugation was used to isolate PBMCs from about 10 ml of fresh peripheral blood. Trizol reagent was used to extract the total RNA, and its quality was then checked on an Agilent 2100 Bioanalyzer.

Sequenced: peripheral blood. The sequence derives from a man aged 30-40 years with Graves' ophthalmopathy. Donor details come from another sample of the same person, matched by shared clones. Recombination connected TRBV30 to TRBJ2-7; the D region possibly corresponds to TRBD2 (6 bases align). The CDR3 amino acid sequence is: CAWSRGSYEQYF. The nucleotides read TGTGCCTGGAGTCGGGGGTCCTACGAGCAGTACTTC.